The 10 T cell receptor beta chains below all came from one sample that was sequenced in a study of T cells in Graves' hyperthyroidism and ophthalmopathy. Amplified TCR beta CDR3 regions derived from RNA transcripts. An initial round of RT-PCR targeting the TCR CDR3 relied on the HTBI primer set. TCRdb analysed the multiplex PCR reads with MiXCR anew, one entry per CDR3 protein. The table shows around 350,000 distinct CDR3 sequences, with about 25% occurring only once. Sequencing input: blood. The receptor source for this set is a middle-aged man with Graves' hyperthyroidism.

This chain joins TRBV11-1 and TRBJ2-2; D is uncertain. The V gene's germline CDR1 is SGHAT and CDR2 FQDESV (reference sequence). The length of the CDR3 is 15 residues. Deletions cut 0 bases from V and 2 bases from J, with 7 bases between. The CDR3 is CASSLADLNTGELFF. CDR3 nucleotide sequence: TGTGCCAGCAGCTTAGCGGACCTCAACACCGGGGAGCTGTTTTTT.

Worth noting for this clonotype: One junction end disagrees with the germline gene, perhaps due to a read error. The J gene is TRBJ1-5, the V gene TRBV2; TRBD1 might be the D (5 bases). The CDR3 has 15 amino acids. Germline-derived CDR1 and CDR2 are SNHLY and FYNNEI. The CDR3 sequence: CASGRQTFGNQPQHF. Written as DNA, the CDR3 is TGCGCCAGCGGGAGACAGACGTTTGGCAATCAGCCCCAGCATTTT.

The CDR3 bases are TGCAGCGTTGTATCTAGCGGGAGTAGCTACGAGCAGTACTTC. Translating it yields CSVVSSGSSYEQYF. The chain employs TRBV29-1 and TRBJ2-7; 10 bases line up with TRBD2. The V gene end was trimmed by 4 bases and the J gene end by 3 bases; junction bases not matched to a gene: 6. The CDR3 covers 14 residues. Germline V lookup: CDR1 SQVTM, CDR2 ANQGSEA.

The chain uses TRBV6-1 and TRBJ1-3, with 8 bases that match TRBD1. This CDR3 spans 14 amino acids. With 1 base clipped from V and 8 bases from J, the junction kept 4 bases outside the gene matches. Germline-derived CDR1 and CDR2 are MNHNS and SASEGT. The CDR3 DNA sequence: TGTGCCAGCAGTGAAGGGACAGGGAAAGACACCATATATTTT. It codes for CASSEGTGKDTIYF.

In this sample, this clonotype turned up many times. CDR3 region: CASSEGRQGRYSALGETQYF. CDR3 bases: TGTGCCAGCAGTGAAGGGAGACAGGGTCGTTACTCAGCTTTAGGGGAGACCCAGTACTTC. The V and J genes are TRBV6-1 and TRBJ2-5; TRBD1 matches at 7 bases. The CDR3 is 20 amino acids. The germline V gene has CDR1 MNHNS and CDR2 SASEGT. The V gene end was trimmed by 1 base and the J gene end by 5 bases; junction bases not matched to a gene: 22.

This clonotype came up a few times. The chain joins TRBV2 to TRBJ2-7, with D tentatively TRBD1 (6 bases). CDR3 length equals 15 residues. The V gene's germline CDR1 is SNHLY and CDR2 FYNNEI. V was pared by 5 bases and J by 0 bases, with 14 bases between. The CDR3 sequence is CASSRDKPSSYEQYF. The CDR3 DNA reads TGTGCCAGCAGTCGGGACAAACCGAGCTCCTACGAGCAGTACTTC. The variable domain in full, with the rest retrieved from reference TRBV2 and TRBJ2-7, is EPEVTQTPSHQVTQMGQEVILRCVPISNHLYFYWYRQILGQKVEFLVSFYNNEISEKSEIFDDQFSVERPDGSNFTLKIRSTKLEDSAMYFCASSRDKPSSYEQYFGPGTRLTVT.

The rearrangement links TRBV11-2 to TRBJ2-3, with 7 nucleotides matching TRBD2. CDR3 length: 18 amino acids. The germline gives CDR1 SGHAT, CDR2 FQNNGV. V shed 0 bases and J 3 bases; nucleotides not matched to a gene: 12. CDR3: CASSLDPYEAGKTDTQYF. As DNA, the CDR3 is TGTGCCAGCAGCTTAGACCCCTATGAAGCGGGGAAAACAGATACGCAGTATTTT.

The V call is TRBV10-3, the J call TRBJ2-5, with D maybe TRBD1 (6 bases). CDR1 and CDR2 (germline): ENHRY, SYGVKD. The CDR3 totals 15 residues. Trimming removed 8 bases at V and 3 bases at J, with 19 bases between. The CDR3 loop is CAIAPGQGSKETQYF. For the CDR3, the DNA is TGTGCCATCGCCCCCGGGCAGGGGTCGAAAGAGACCCAGTACTTC.

In nucleotides, the CDR3 is TGCGCCAGCAGCTCCGAGCGGGAGTTTTCCGGGGAGCTGTTTTTT. It specifies CASSSEREFSGELFF. The J gene is TRBJ2-2, the V gene TRBV5-1, with TRBD2 matching 8 bases. The junction had 7 bases not matched to a gene; V was cut back by 3 bases and J by 6 bases. Germline CDR1 and CDR2: SGHRS and YFSETQ. CDR3 length equals 15 residues.

V gene TRBV5-1 combines with J gene TRBJ2-7; TRBD2 agrees at 10 bases. The V segment lost 4 bases and the J segment 6 bases; nucleotides outside the gene matches: 7. This CDR3 spans 14 amino acids. Germline loops: CDR1 SGHRS, CDR2 YFSETQ. The DNA of the CDR3 is TGCGCCAGCAGCACCGGGACTAGCGTAATCGAGCAGTACTTC. Its translation is CASSTGTSVIEQYF.